Following are 31 T cell receptor beta chains from one sample sequenced in a study of blood T cell repertoires in COVID-19. This table comes from immunoSEQ multiplex PCR, and its TCRdb copy is limited to in-frame clones, with some not included. The sample has 110,000 or so clones; over 75% are singletons. Sequenced sample: peripheral blood. The receptors stem from a man in his sixties with acute or convalescent COVID-19.

The rearrangement uses TRBV27 and TRBJ2-3; perhaps TRBD2 as D (6 bases). CDR1 is MNHEY and CDR2 is SMNVEV in the germline V gene (reference sequence). V lost 6 bases and J lost 11, with 18 bases in between. There are 13 residues in the CDR3. The CDR3 loop is CASSSMVAGRQYF. CDR3 coding DNA: TGTGCCAGCAGCTCAATGGTGGCGGGAAGGCAGTATTTT.

This clone was recorded only once. This chain uses TRBV7-4 with TRBJ1-3; 8 nucleotides match TRBD1. V dropped 5 bases and J dropped 2; count of bases not matched to a gene: 5. The germline gives CDR1 SGHVT, CDR2 SQSDAQ. This CDR3 has 15 amino acids. In DNA form, the CDR3 reads TGTGCCAGCAGCCTAGGACAGGGAACTGGAAACACCATATATTTT. It encodes CASSLGQGTGNTIYF.

This chain uses TRBV7-2 with TRBJ1-1; D is perhaps TRBD1 (5 bases). Germline V gene lookup returns CDR1 SGHTA and CDR2 FQGNSA. The CDR3 has 15 residues. Trimming pared 2 bases from V and 1 base from J, leaving 11 bases between. The CDR3 spells CASSLYSGENTEAFF. The DNA of the CDR3 is TGTGCCAGCAGCTTATATTCGGGGGAGAACACTGAAGCTTTCTTT.

This clone was found a few times. The chain is built from TRBV24-1 and TRBJ2-2, with 9 nucleotides matching TRBD1. Germline-derived CDR1 and CDR2 are KGHDR and SFDVKD. The V gene end was trimmed by 4 bases and the J gene end by 0 bases; junction bases not matched to a gene: 11. This CDR3 contains 19 residues. The CDR3 DNA sequence: TGTGCCACCAGTGACAACAGGGGGCAATTGATAACGAACACCGGGGAGCTGTTTTTT. Residues: CATSDNRGQLITNTGELFF.

V is TRBV19 and J is TRBJ2-5; a weak D match, TRBD1 (6 bases). Trimming cost V 3 bases and J 5 bases, with 10 bases left between them. The germline gives CDR1 LNHDA, CDR2 SQIVND (reference sequence). The CDR3 consists of 13 residues. The CDR3 loop is CASSIWQGETQYF. DNA for the CDR3: TGTGCCAGTAGTATTTGGCAGGGGGAGACCCAGTACTTC.

This clone was counted a few times. This rearrangement joins TRBV29-1 to TRBJ2-5; 8 bases are a match to TRBD1. Looked up from germline, CDR1 is SQVTM and CDR2 is ANQGSEA. CDR3 size: 13 residues. V trimming: 7 bases; J trimming: 5 bases; junction bases outside the gene matches: 9. DNA of the CDR3: TGCAGCGGCGCAGGGGGCCGTGGGGAGACCCAGTACTTC. Protein: CSGAGGRGETQYF. Combining the CDR3 with reference TRBV29-1 and TRBJ2-5 gives the whole variable domain SAVISQKPSRDICQRGTSLTIQCQVDSQVTMMFWYRQQPGQSLTLIATANQGSEATYESGFVIDKFPISRPNLTFSTLTVSNMSPEDSSIYLCSGAGGRGETQYFGPGTRLLVL.

This clone has a single count. This sequence joins TRBV5-1 and TRBJ1-5; D may be TRBD1 (5 bases). Germline V CDR1 and CDR2: SGHRS, YFSETQ. V gave up 4 bases and J gave up 3 bases, with 14 bases separating them. This CDR3 comprises 15 residues. The CDR3 sequence: CASSQTSGYNQPQHF. Here the CDR3 DNA reads TGCGCCAGCAGCCAAACCTCAGGGTACAATCAGCCCCAGCATTTT.

This clone was counted once. The chain is built from TRBV24-1 and TRBJ2-6; 7 positions agree with TRBD1. In germline, CDR1 is KGHDR, CDR2 SFDVKD. The CDR3 loop spans 16 amino acids. With 9 bases clipped from V and 0 bases from J, the junction kept 7 bases outside the gene matches. The CDR3: CATAQGSISGANVLTF. In nucleotides, the CDR3 is TGTGCCACCGCACAGGGGAGCATCTCTGGGGCCAACGTCCTGACTTTC.

This chain uses TRBV12-3 or TRBV12-4 with TRBJ2-3; unclear D gene. V lost 3 bases and J lost 9, with 7 bases in between. The CDR3 has 11 residues. This chain's CDR3 is CASSLKQTQYF. CDR3 DNA: TGTGCCAGCAGTTTGAAGCAAACGCAGTATTTT.

The J gene is TRBJ2-1, the V gene TRBV19, with 10 bases lining up with TRBD2. CDR1 and CDR2 from the germline V gene are LNHDA and SQIVND (reference sequence). The CDR3 has 16 residues. V lost 6 bases to trimming and J lost 5 bases; unmatched junction nucleotides: 10. The CDR3 spells CASREGSGRNHNEQFF. Here the CDR3 DNA reads TGTGCCAGTAGGGAGGGTAGCGGGAGGAACCACAATGAGCAGTTCTTC.

The CDR3 loop is CASSSPRGLAGETQYF. CDR3 in DNA: TGTGCCAGCAGCTCCCCGCGGGGTCTAGCGGGGGAGACCCAGTACTTC. The chain has TRBV5-6 and TRBJ2-5; 9 bases align to TRBD2. CDR1 and CDR2 (germline): SGHDT, YYEEEE. V trimming: 3 bases; J trimming: 5 bases; junction bases outside the gene matches: 11. The CDR3 runs to 16 residues.

This clone was seen only a few times. This chain joins TRBV5-6 and TRBJ1-2, with a possible D match to TRBD1 (5 bases). The CDR3 length is 13 residues. Per germline, CDR1 SGHDT and CDR2 YYEEEE. The V gene lost 4 bases and the J gene lost 5 bases, with 12 bases spanning the gap. CDR3 amino acids: CASSQPRGYGYTF. CDR3 nucleotides: TGTGCCAGCAGCCAGCCAAGGGGATATGGCTACACCTTC.

The chain combines TRBV2 with TRBJ1-4, with TRBD1 matching over 9 bases. The CDR3 has 16 residues. The ends lost 0 bases at V and 8 bases at J; junction bases unmatched: 7. The germline V gene has CDR1 SNHLY and CDR2 FYNNEI. CDR3 nucleotides: TGTGCCAGCAGTGAAGCGCTTGGGACAGGGAACGAAAAACTGTTTTTT. Translated: CASSEALGTGNEKLFF.

The chain links TRBV2 to TRBJ1-3, with 7 nucleotides matching TRBD1. CDR1 is SNHLY and CDR2 is FYNNEI in the germline V gene. CDR3 length: 15 amino acids. V dropped 9 bases and J dropped 2; count of bases not matched to a gene: 10. CDR3 nucleotides: TGTGCCAGTAATCGACAGGGTACCGCTGGAAACACCATATATTTT. As protein: CASNRQGTAGNTIYF.

The chain employs TRBV2 and TRBJ2-3; D gene unclear. Germline assignment: CDR1 SNHLY and CDR2 FYNNEI. V dropped 7 bases and J dropped 3 bases, with 8 bases sitting between them. The CDR3 is 12 residues long. CDR3 bases: TGTGCCAGCATAGAGGTGACAGATACGCAGTATTTT. Translating it yields CASIEVTDTQYF.

This clone was picked up one time. The genes are TRBV9 and TRBJ2-1, with 14 bases fitting TRBD2. The CDR3 covers 22 residues. In germline, CDR1 is SGDLS, CDR2 YYNGEE. V shed 1 base and J 8 bases; nucleotides not matched to a gene: 23. The chain's CDR3 is CASSVRPSPGTSGRNGRDEQFF. The CDR3 DNA sequence: TGTGCCAGCAGCGTACGACCTTCGCCCGGGACTAGCGGGAGAAATGGCAGGGATGAGCAGTTCTTC.

The chain uses TRBV5-6 and TRBJ2-4, with TRBD2 matching over 8 bases. Germline V gene sequence: CDR1 SGHDT, CDR2 YYEEEE. The CDR3 contains 17 residues. The V and J ends lost 2 bases and 2 bases, in that order; junction bases with no gene match: 9. Here the CDR3 reads CASSFGSGSSTKNIQYF. Written as DNA, the CDR3 is TGTGCCAGCAGCTTCGGGAGCGGGAGTTCGACCAAAAACATTCAGTACTTC.

This CDR3 is CASSLEGQLGSQYF. The CDR3 DNA follows: TGTGCCAGCAGCTTGGAGGGACAGCTAGGGAGCCAGTACTTC. V gene TRBV5-5 combines with J gene TRBJ2-5; 7 bases are a match to TRBD1. The CDR3 sequence is 14 residues long. The V segment lost 0 bases and the J segment 10 bases; nucleotides outside the gene matches: 9. Germline CDR1 and CDR2: SGHKS and YYEKEE (reference sequence).

The chain recombines TRBV11-3 with TRBJ2-1, with 8 bases lining up with TRBD2. The CDR3 length is 17 residues. J gave up 2 bases and V 3 bases, and 9 bases lay outside the gene matches. Germline CDR1 reads SGHNT; CDR2 reads YENEEA. The CDR3 bases are TGTGCCAGCAGCTTGAACTCCCTAGCGGGTCCCTACAATGAGCAGTTCTTC. It encodes CASSLNSLAGPYNEQFF.

The chain uses TRBV29-1 and TRBJ2-5, with unresolved D. The CDR3 covers 12 residues. Germline CDR1 SQVTM, CDR2 ANQGSEA. Trimming cost V 4 bases and J 2 bases, with 8 bases left between them. The CDR3 nucleotides read TGCAGCGTTGCCCAGAAGCAAGAGACCCAGTACTTC. Protein product: CSVAQKQETQYF.

The chain carries TRBV6-8 and TRBJ2-4; 8 bases align to TRBD1. The V segment lost 4 bases and the J segment 3 bases; nucleotides outside the gene matches: 8. Per germline, CDR1 MNHGY and CDR2 SAAAGT. This CDR3 region has 16 residues. In DNA form, the CDR3 reads TGTGCCAGCAGTTTCCCGACAGGGGTTGGCAAAAACATTCAGTACTTC. Its translation: CASSFPTGVGKNIQYF.

This clone was detected a few times. The chain carries TRBV5-1 and TRBJ2-5, with TRBD2 identical over 8 bases. Germline CDR1 SGHRS, CDR2 YFSETQ. The trim removed 1 base at V and 4 bases at J, leaving 6 bases unmatched. The CDR3 contains 15 residues. The CDR3 sequence is CASSLMGTRGETQYF. The CDR3 nucleotides are TGCGCCAGCAGCTTGATGGGGACTAGAGGAGAGACCCAGTACTTC.

The chain couples TRBV21-1 to TRBJ2-7; the listed D gene, TRBD1, was not tested against the DNA. TRBV21-1 corresponds to a pseudogene. The CDR3 contains 15 residues. CDR3 sequence: CASSKPRDRYYEQYF. The CDR3 nucleotides are TGTGCCAGCAGCAAGCCCCGGGACAGATACTACGAGCAGTACTTC.

The genes are TRBV28 and TRBJ1-6; 7 bases line up with TRBD1. The ends lost 5 bases at V and 2 bases at J; junction bases unmatched: 6. The CDR3 totals 16 residues. CDR1 and CDR2 from the germline V gene are MDHEN and SYDVKM. CDR3 sequence: CASSETGRTYNSPLHF. The CDR3 DNA reads TGTGCCAGCAGTGAGACAGGGAGGACCTATAATTCACCCCTCCACTTT. Using reference TRBV28 and TRBJ1-6 for the parts outside the CDR3, the full variable domain is DVKVTQSSRYLVKRTGEKVFLECVQDMDHENMFWYRQDPGLGLRLIYFSYDVKMKEKGDIPEGYSVSREKKERFSLILESASTNQTSMYLCASSETGRTYNSPLHFGNGTRLTVT.

The rearrangement joins TRBV3-1 (or the pseudogene TRBV3-2) to TRBJ2-2; 11 bases are shared with TRBD1. Unmatched junction bases numbered 11, after V lost 1 base and J lost 1 base. Germline V lookup: CDR1 LGHDT, CDR2 YNNKEL (reference sequence). This CDR3 is 20 amino acids long. CDR3 DNA sequence: TGTGCCAGCAGCCAAGGACCGGGACAGGGGGTCATATGGAACACCGGGGAGCTGTTTTTT. It codes for CASSQGPGQGVIWNTGELFF.

This clone appeared once. This chain connects TRBV28 to TRBJ2-2; the match to TRBD2 covers 7 bases. The CDR3 has 14 residues. J was trimmed by 7 bases and V by 6 bases; bases with no gene match: 8. Germline V gives CDR1 MDHEN, CDR2 SYDVKM. In DNA form, the CDR3 reads TGTGCCAGCAGGACGGGGAGGGTAAACGGGGAGCTGTTTTTT. This codes for CASRTGRVNGELFF.

This chain joins TRBV27 and TRBJ1-1, with a possible D match to TRBD1 (5 bases). Trimming took 2 bases from V and 2 from J, leaving 12 bases between them. Looked up from germline, CDR1 is MNHEY and CDR2 is SMNVEV (reference sequence). The CDR3 has 15 residues. The CDR3 loop reads CASSLPPGYNTEAFF. CDR3 nucleotides: TGTGCCAGCAGTTTACCTCCAGGGTATAACACTGAAGCTTTCTTT.

V gene TRBV7-2 combines with J gene TRBJ2-3; tentative D call: TRBD2 (5 bases). V was clipped by 3 bases and J by 5 bases, with 12 bases between them. CDR3 length: 14 amino acids. CDR1 is SGHTA, CDR2 FQGNSA, per germline. This CDR3 reads CASSFDGSVDTQYF. CDR3 in DNA: TGTGCCAGCAGCTTCGATGGGAGCGTAGATACGCAGTATTTT.

There are a few counts of this clone. This chain joins TRBV5-6 and TRBJ1-2, with TRBD1 identical over 9 bases. CDR1 is SGHDT and CDR2 is YYEEEE in the germline V gene. The V gene end was trimmed by 3 bases and the J gene end by 7 bases; junction bases not matched to a gene: 10. The CDR3 contains 15 residues. The CDR3 nucleotides are TGTGCCAGCAGCTATTATACCGGGACAGGGATTGGCTACACCTTC. It encodes CASSYYTGTGIGYTF. Full variable domain (missing parts from reference TRBV5-6 and TRBJ1-2): DAGVTQSPTHLIKTRGQQVTLRCSPKSGHDTVSWYQQALGQGPQFIFQYYEEEERQRGNFPDRFSGHQFPNYSSELNVNALLLGDSALYLCASSYYTGTGIGYTFGSGTRLTVV.

This chain uses TRBV28 with TRBJ2-2, with 11 bases fitting TRBD1. CDR1 is MDHEN, CDR2 SYDVKM, per germline. The CDR3 has 15 residues. J was trimmed by 6 bases and V by 10 bases; bases with no gene match: 10. CDR3 amino acids: CATLPGDRGAGELFF. The CDR3 DNA is TGTGCCACTCTACCCGGGGACAGGGGGGCCGGGGAGCTGTTTTTT.

The genes are TRBV6-6 and TRBJ2-7; 11 bases align to TRBD2. The CDR3 runs to 15 residues. Germline CDR1 MNHNY, CDR2 SVGAGI (reference sequence). Trimming cost V 4 bases and J 3 bases; bases outside gene matches: 5. CDR3 sequence reads: CASSSPGTSGYEQYF. Written as DNA, the CDR3 is TGTGCCAGCAGTTCCCCCGGGACTAGCGGCTACGAGCAGTACTTC.